The 22 T cell receptor beta chains reported below all come from one sample, sequenced in a study of blood T cell repertoires in COVID-19. The repertoire was sequenced with immunoSEQ multiplex PCR; TCRdb's copy has only in-frame clones and lacks some. The table shows about 64,000 clones, with 88% occurring only once. Sequenced sample: PBMCs or T cells enriched from blood (not recorded which). The receptors stem from a woman aged 40-49 years who had recovered from COVID-19.

The chain recombines TRBV5-1 with TRBJ2-3, with a weak D call TRBD2 (6 bases). The CDR3 consists of 17 residues. V lost 0 bases and J 0 bases, leaving 14 bases between the germline ends. Germline V gene sequence: CDR1 SGHRS, CDR2 YFSETQ. CDR3 loop: CASSLVGDWDSTDTQYF. The DNA of the CDR3 is TGCGCCAGCAGCTTGGTGGGGGACTGGGATAGCACAGATACGCAGTATTTT.

This chain connects TRBV20-1 to TRBJ2-7, with 7 bases identical to TRBD2. V lost 3 bases to trimming and J lost 2 bases; unmatched junction nucleotides: 7. Germline V gene lookup returns CDR1 DFQATT and CDR2 SNEGSKA (reference sequence). The CDR3 covers 14 residues. The CDR3 DNA follows: TGCAGTGCTAGTATTAGCGGGTTACCCTACGAGCAGTACTTC. It encodes CSASISGLPYEQYF.

This chain uses TRBV9 with TRBJ2-5; 12 nucleotides align to TRBD2. The ends lost 3 bases at V and 5 bases at J; junction bases unmatched: 11. The CDR3 consists of 17 residues. From germline, CDR1 is SGDLS and CDR2 YYNGEE. This CDR3 is CASSARLLLAGGETQYF. The CDR3 DNA follows: TGTGCCAGCAGCGCCCGGTTGTTACTAGCGGGGGGTGAGACCCAGTACTTC.

V and J are TRBV19 and TRBJ1-5; 8 bases align to TRBD1. The CDR3 length is 16 residues. CDR1 is LNHDA, CDR2 SQIVND, per germline (reference sequence). J gave up 3 bases and V 9 bases, and 13 bases lay outside the gene matches. CDR3 amino acids: CASSHLQGANNQPQHF. The DNA for the CDR3 is TGTGCCAGCAGCCACCTCCAGGGGGCTAACAATCAGCCCCAGCATTTT.

This chain joins TRBV7-7 and TRBJ2-2, with 10 bases identical to TRBD2. The V segment lost 7 bases and the J segment 4 bases; nucleotides outside the gene matches: 9. In germline, CDR1 is SSHAT, CDR2 FNYEAQ (reference sequence). CDR3 length: 16 amino acids. CDR3 nucleotide sequence: TGTGCCAGCATGGCTAGCGGGGGCTCGGGCACCGGGGAGCTGTTTTTT. Its protein is CASMASGGSGTGELFF.

This chain uses TRBV19 with TRBJ1-5; 7 nucleotides agree with TRBD1. Germline CDR1 reads LNHDA; CDR2 reads SQIVND (reference sequence). With V trimmed by 7 bases and J by 5 bases, 11 bases remained unmatched. The CDR3 spans 15 residues. Here the CDR3 DNA reads TGTGCCAGTAATGACAGGGACCCCCCCTATCAGCCCCAGCATTTT. Protein: CASNDRDPPYQPQHF.

The V gene is TRBV11-2, the J gene TRBJ2-7; TRBD2 agrees at 10 bases. The junction had 10 bases not matched to a gene; V was cut back by 6 bases and J by 2 bases. Germline CDR1 and CDR2: SGHAT and FQNNGV. This CDR3 is 16 amino acids long. CDR3 bases: TGTGCCAGCAGGGATCCTGGGACTAGCGCAACCTACGAGCAGTACTTC. It is translated as CASRDPGTSATYEQYF.

The chain links TRBV24-1 to TRBJ1-2, with 8 bases lining up with TRBD1. Germline CDR1 is KGHDR and CDR2 is SFDVKD. Trimming at V came to 4 bases and at J to 2 bases, leaving 5 bases not matched to a gene. CDR3 size: 15 residues. CDR3 amino acids: CATSDPDRENYGYTF. As DNA, the CDR3 is TGTGCCACCAGTGACCCGGACAGGGAAAACTATGGCTACACCTTC.

The CDR3 here is CASSHGGGANTGELFF. In DNA form, the CDR3 reads TGTGCCAGCAGCCACGGCGGGGGGGCCAACACCGGGGAGCTGTTTTTT. The chain joins TRBV3-1 (or the pseudogene TRBV3-2) to TRBJ2-2; TRBD2 matches at 9 bases. Looked up from germline, CDR1 is LGHDT and CDR2 is YNNKEL (reference sequence). The CDR3 has 16 residues. With V trimmed by 3 bases and J by 2 bases, 4 bases remained unmatched.

Only one count was recorded for this clone. The V gene is TRBV5-1, the J gene TRBJ2-1; D is ambiguous. V lost 0 bases and J 8 bases, leaving 15 bases between the germline ends. Germline lookup yields CDR1 SGHRS and CDR2 YFSETQ. The CDR3 is 15 residues long. CDR3 nucleotide sequence: TGCGCCAGCAGCTTGGTGCTTCCTCTAGTCGATGAGCAGTTCTTC. Protein: CASSLVLPLVDEQFF.

This chain links TRBV5-1 with TRBJ2-7; TRBD1 might be the D (6 bases). Between the trimmed V and J ends, which lost 0 bases and 5 bases, there was a span of 15 bases. This CDR3 comprises 15 residues. CDR1 is SGHRS, CDR2 YFSETQ, per germline. CDR3 region: CASSLAWGRSDEQYF. In DNA, the CDR3 is TGCGCCAGCAGCTTGGCGTGGGGGCGGTCGGACGAGCAGTACTTC.

The chain uses TRBV5-1 and TRBJ2-1; 8 nucleotides line up with TRBD2. J gave up 0 bases and V 3 bases, and 2 bases lay outside the gene matches. The germline V gene has CDR1 SGHRS and CDR2 YFSETQ. The CDR3 has 15 amino acids. The CDR3 spells CASSSLAVSYNEQFF. CDR3 sequence (DNA): TGCGCCAGCAGCTCACTAGCGGTCTCCTACAATGAGCAGTTCTTC.

This clone was found once. V gene TRBV5-1 combines with J gene TRBJ2-1; 11 bases are a match to TRBD2. Germline loops: CDR1 SGHRS, CDR2 YFSETQ. After removal of 0 bases from V and 9 bases from J, the junction contained 2 bases not matched to a gene. This CDR3 has 14 residues. The CDR3 protein is CASSLGLAGGEQFF. The CDR3 DNA reads as TGCGCCAGCAGCTTGGGGCTAGCGGGGGGTGAGCAGTTCTTC.

The CDR3 sequence: CASSRPAPSVGYTF. The CDR3 coding sequence is TGTGCCAGCAGCCGTCCTGCGCCTTCGGTTGGCTACACCTTC. The chain has TRBV5-7 and TRBJ1-2; D not certain. TRBV5-7 qualifies as an ORF whose function is uncertain. The CDR3 length is 14 residues. V dropped 4 bases and J dropped 7 bases, with 17 bases sitting between them.

The chain uses TRBV11-2 and TRBJ1-5; D is unclear. The V end lost 5 bases, the J end lost 0 bases, and 20 bases lay between the germline ends. This CDR3 has 18 residues. CDR1 is SGHAT and CDR2 is FQNNGV in the germline V gene. The CDR3 DNA is TGTGCCAGCAGCGAGGGTCGACCCGGCAGAAATAGCAATCAGCCCCAGCATTTT. This gives the protein CASSEGRPGRNSNQPQHF.

This chain connects TRBV4-1 to TRBJ1-2; perhaps TRBD1 as D (6 bases). The V end was cut by 3 bases, the J end by 2 bases, with 10 bases between. CDR1 MGHRA and CDR2 YSYEKL come from the germline V gene. The CDR3 sequence is 14 residues long. CDR3 sequence: CASSQDGGNYGYTF. CDR3 in DNA: TGCGCCAGCAGCCAGGATGGGGGCAACTATGGCTACACCTTC.

The chain employs TRBV19 and TRBJ2-3, with D possibly matching TRBD1 (6 bases). CDR1 and CDR2 (germline): LNHDA, SQIVND (reference sequence). The CDR3 sequence is 16 residues long. The V end lost 3 bases, the J end lost 1 base, and 14 bases lay between the germline ends. CDR3 coding DNA: TGTGCCAGTAGTATTGGGGGCCGAGCGGGCACAGATACGCAGTATTTT. The encoded protein is CASSIGGRAGTDTQYF.

The rearrangement links TRBV11-2 to TRBJ1-3; D is unresolved. The CDR3 is 14 residues long. Trimming took 5 bases from V and 1 from J, leaving 9 bases between them. Germline V CDR1 and CDR2: SGHAT, FQNNGV. The CDR3 region has the DNA TGTGCCAGCAGCAGTCGACTTTCTGGAAACACCATATATTTT. Translating it yields CASSSRLSGNTIYF.

The rearrangement links TRBV4-1 to TRBJ2-7; 7 nucleotides align to TRBD1. The CDR3 runs 14 residues. Germline lookup yields CDR1 MGHRA and CDR2 YSYEKL. V trimming: 5 bases; J trimming: 0 bases; junction bases outside the gene matches: 4. The CDR3 DNA is TGCGCCAGCAGCTATGGGACAGACTCCTACGAGCAGTACTTC. Translated, it gives CASSYGTDSYEQYF.

V is TRBV27 and J is TRBJ1-2; no clear D gene. Germline-derived CDR1 and CDR2 are MNHEY and SMNVEV (reference sequence). The CDR3 is 14 amino acids. Trimming took off 0 bases at V and 10 bases at J, with 15 bases between the two ends. The CDR3 loop reads CASSLSYGAGDYTF. DNA of the CDR3: TGTGCCAGCAGTTTATCGTACGGAGCCGGGGACTACACCTTC.

This clone has just one count. The chain employs TRBV7-9 and TRBJ2-1; 11 bases fit TRBD1. The V and J ends lost 2 bases and 9 bases, in that order; junction bases with no gene match: 9. Germline V CDR1 and CDR2: SEHNR, FQNEAQ (reference sequence). CDR3 length: 16 amino acids. Written as DNA, the CDR3 is TGTGCCAGCAGCTTACCTCCGGGACAGGGGGTAAGTGAGCAGTTCTTC. Amino acid sequence: CASSLPPGQGVSEQFF.

V and J are TRBV6-5 and TRBJ1-5; TRBD1 matches 7 bases. CDR3 length: 14 amino acids. The J segment lost 2 bases and the V segment lost 2 bases, leaving 0 bases of the junction unmatched. CDR1 is MNHEY and CDR2 is SVGAGI in the germline V gene. CDR3 DNA sequence: TGTGCCAGCAGTTACGGACAGGGCAATCAGCCCCAGCATTTT. It encodes CASSYGQGNQPQHF.